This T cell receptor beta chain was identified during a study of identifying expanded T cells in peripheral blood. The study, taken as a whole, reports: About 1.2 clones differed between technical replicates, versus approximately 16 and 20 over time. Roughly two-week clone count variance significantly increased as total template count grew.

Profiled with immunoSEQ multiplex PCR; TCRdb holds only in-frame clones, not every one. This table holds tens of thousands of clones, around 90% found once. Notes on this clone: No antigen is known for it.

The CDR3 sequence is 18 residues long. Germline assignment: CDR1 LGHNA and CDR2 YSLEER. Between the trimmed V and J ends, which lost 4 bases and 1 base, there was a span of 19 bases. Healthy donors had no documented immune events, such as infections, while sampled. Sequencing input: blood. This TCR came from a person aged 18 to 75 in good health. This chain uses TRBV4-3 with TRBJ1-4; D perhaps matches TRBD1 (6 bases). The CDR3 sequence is CASSPDWAGGGTNEKLFF. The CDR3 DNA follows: TGCGCCAGCAGCCCTGACTGGGCGGGGGGCGGAACTAATGAAAAACTGTTTTTT.